Sequencing of this T cell receptor (beta chain) was carried out in a study of OX40 agonist ivuxolimab in advanced cancers. Study in general: The patients' treatment was ivuxolimab, an agonistic anti-OX40 (CD134) antibody. Previous treatment with anti-PD-1, anti-PD-L1 or anti-CTLA-4 therapy was allowed; 40% had received some.

The CDR3 is made up of 17 amino acids. Germline lookup yields CDR1 SEHNR and CDR2 FQNEAQ (reference sequence). The junction had 12 bases not matched to a gene; V was cut back by 4 bases and J by 1 base. TCRdb keeps only in-frame clones here, not all; method: immunoSEQ multiplex PCR. In the table there are tens of thousands of clones, about 92% of which are singletons. The chain is built from TRBV7-9 and TRBJ1-1; 7 bases fit TRBD1. The sequence came from an adult with an advanced solid tumor such as melanoma, head and neck, liver or kidney cancer. Here the sequenced sample was CD4+ or CD8+ T cells sorted from blood, taken in a trial of the OX40 agonist ivuxolimab. CDR3 protein: CASSSDRVKFGNTEAFF. The DNA for the CDR3 is TGTGCCAGCAGCTCCGACAGGGTGAAGTTCGGGAACACTGAAGCTTTCTTT.